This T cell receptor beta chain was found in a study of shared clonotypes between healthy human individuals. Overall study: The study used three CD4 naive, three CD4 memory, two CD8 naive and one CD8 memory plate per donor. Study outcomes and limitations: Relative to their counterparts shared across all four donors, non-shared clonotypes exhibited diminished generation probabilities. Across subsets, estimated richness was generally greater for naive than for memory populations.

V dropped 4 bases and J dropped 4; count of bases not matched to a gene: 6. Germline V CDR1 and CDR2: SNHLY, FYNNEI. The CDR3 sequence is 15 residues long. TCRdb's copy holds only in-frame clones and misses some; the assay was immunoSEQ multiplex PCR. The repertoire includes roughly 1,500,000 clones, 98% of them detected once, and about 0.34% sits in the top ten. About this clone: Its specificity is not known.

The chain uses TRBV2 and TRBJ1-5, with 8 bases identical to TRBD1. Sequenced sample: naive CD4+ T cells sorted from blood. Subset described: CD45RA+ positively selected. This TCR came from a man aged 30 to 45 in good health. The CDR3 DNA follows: TGTGCCAGCAGTGTGGGACAGGTGAGGAATCAGCCCCAGCATTTT. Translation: CASSVGQVRNQPQHF.